This entry lists 32 T cell receptor beta chains sequenced from one sample in a study of blood T cell repertoires in COVID-19. Sequencing used immunoSEQ multiplex PCR; TCRdb keeps in-frame clones, though not all of them. Of approximately 150,000 clones in the sample, around four fifths are singletons; the top ten hold around 2%. What was sequenced was peripheral blood. These receptors were obtained from a woman of 80 years or more with acute or convalescent COVID-19.

This rearrangement joins TRBV7-9 to TRBJ2-1, with 7 bases matching TRBD2. This CDR3 is 14 amino acids long. The ends lost 6 bases at V and 4 bases at J; junction bases unmatched: 6. The germline CDR1 and CDR2 sequences are SEHNR and FQNEAQ (reference sequence). For the CDR3, the DNA is TGTGCCAGCAGACCTACCGGGGGGTACAATGAGCAGTTCTTC. It yields the protein CASRPTGGYNEQFF. Full variable domain (outside the CDR3, taken from reference TRBV7-9 and TRBJ2-1): DTGVSQNPRHKITKRGQNVTFRCDPISEHNRLYWYRQTLGQGPEFLTYFQNEAQLEKSRLLSDRFSAERPKGSFSTLEIQRTEQGDSAMYLCASRPTGGYNEQFFGPGTRLTVL.

The rearrangement joins TRBV7-9 to TRBJ2-3, with D perhaps TRBD2 (6 bases). Germline V gene data show CDR1 as SEHNR and CDR2 as FQNEAQ (reference sequence). The CDR3 runs to 16 residues. V shed 0 bases and J shed 0 bases, with 10 bases lying between them. The CDR3 sequence: CASSLAGGSSTDTQYF. The CDR3 coding sequence is TGTGCCAGCAGCTTAGCGGGGGGTTCTAGCACAGATACGCAGTATTTT.

V gene TRBV29-1 combines with J gene TRBJ2-3; D not certain. The germline gives CDR1 SQVTM, CDR2 ANQGSEA. The CDR3 runs 11 residues. V lost 6 bases, J lost 2 bases, and 6 bases lay in between. The CDR3 DNA sequence: TGCAGCGTGTACTCCACAGATACGCAGTATTTT. Translated, it gives CSVYSTDTQYF.

The chain employs TRBV5-5 and TRBJ2-2; D is perhaps TRBD1 (6 bases). Germline V gene data show CDR1 as SGHKS and CDR2 as YYEKEE (reference sequence). This CDR3 region has 15 residues. The V end was cut by 1 base, the J end by 2 bases, with 9 bases between. CDR3 in DNA: TGTGCCAGCAGCTTGTTGGACAGAAACACCGGGGAGCTGTTTTTT. Amino acids: CASSLLDRNTGELFF.

This rearrangement joins TRBV29-1 to TRBJ1-2; 7 bases map to TRBD1. CDR1 is SQVTM and CDR2 is ANQGSEA in the germline V gene. This CDR3 has 13 residues. Trimming cost V 6 bases and J 8 bases; bases outside gene matches: 12. The CDR3 nucleotides are TGCAGCGTGGACAGGCGGGACGGGCAAGGCTACACCTTC. Amino acids: CSVDRRDGQGYTF.

The rearrangement joins TRBV29-1 to TRBJ2-5, with D tentatively TRBD2 (5 bases). Trimming took off 3 bases at V and 3 bases at J, with 5 bases between the two ends. CDR3 length: 11 amino acids. Germline loops: CDR1 SQVTM, CDR2 ANQGSEA. DNA for the CDR3: TGCAGCGTTGAGAGGGAAGAGACCCAGTACTTC. The encoded protein is CSVEREETQYF.

The gene calls are TRBV28 and TRBJ2-1; D uncertain. The CDR3 runs 16 residues. The V gene lost 4 bases and the J gene lost 0 bases, with 13 bases spanning the gap. Germline V gene data show CDR1 as MDHEN and CDR2 as SYDVKM. For the CDR3, the DNA is TGTGCCAGCAGTTCTCGCAGACGGAGCTCCTACAATGAGCAGTTCTTC. It encodes CASSSRRRSSYNEQFF.

This clone was recorded only once. The genes are TRBV6-2 or TRBV6-3 and TRBJ2-2; TRBD2 matches 12 bases. The CDR3 is made up of 16 amino acids. The J segment lost 4 bases and the V segment lost 5 bases, leaving 5 bases of the junction unmatched. Germline lookup yields CDR1 MNHEY and CDR2 SVGEGT. CDR3 residues: CASSRLAGDPTGELFF. For the CDR3, the DNA is TGTGCCAGCAGTCGACTAGCGGGGGACCCCACCGGGGAGCTGTTTTTT.

This chain links TRBV19 with TRBJ2-5, with D possibly being TRBD2 (5 bases). Germline-derived CDR1 and CDR2 are LNHDA and SQIVND (reference sequence). The CDR3 is 12 amino acids. Trimming cost V 3 bases and J 7 bases, with 9 bases left between them. CDR3 protein: CASSIPAGTQYF. CDR3 sequence (DNA): TGTGCCAGTAGTATTCCGGCGGGGACCCAGTACTTC.

The chain combines TRBV6-2 or TRBV6-3 with TRBJ2-1; TRBD2 matches 10 bases. The CDR3 spans 16 residues. The V gene end was trimmed by 3 bases and the J gene end by 8 bases; junction bases not matched to a gene: 10. Looked up from germline, CDR1 is MNHEY and CDR2 is SVGEGT. The CDR3 DNA sequence: TGTGCCAGCAGTTATATCAATCTAGCGGGAGTCCATGAGCAGTTCTTC. It specifies CASSYINLAGVHEQFF.

V usage is TRBV15 and J usage is TRBJ1-5, with 9 positions matching TRBD1. The CDR3 has 15 amino acids. Germline V gene sequence: CDR1 LNHNV, CDR2 YYDKDF (reference sequence). V shed 2 bases and J 7 bases; nucleotides not matched to a gene: 6. The CDR3, as DNA: TGTGCCACCAGCAGATCGGACAGGGGAGGGCAGCCCCAGCATTTT. Translating gives CATSRSDRGGQPQHF. Full variable domain (rest looked up from reference TRBV15 and TRBJ1-5): DAMVIQNPRYQVTQFGKPVTLSCSQTLNHNVMYWYQQKSSQAPKLLFHYYDKDFNNEADTPDNFQSRRPNTSFCFLDIRSPGLGDTAMYLCATSRSDRGGQPQHFGDGTRLSIL.

V usage is TRBV7-7 and J usage is TRBJ2-1; no definite D call. This CDR3 has 13 residues. The V gene lost 0 bases and the J gene lost 6 bases, with 6 bases spanning the gap. Germline V lookup: CDR1 SSHAT, CDR2 FNYEAQ (reference sequence). CDR3 nucleotide sequence: TGTGCCAGCAGCTTAGCTCTCGGCAATGAGCAGTTCTTC. Protein: CASSLALGNEQFF. Full variable domain (missing parts from reference TRBV7-7 and TRBJ2-1): GAGVSQSPRYKVTKRGQDVTLRCDPISSHATLYWYQQALGQGPEFLTYFNYEAQPDKSGLPSDRFSAERPEGSISTLTIQRTEQRDSAMYRCASSLALGNEQFFGPGTRLTVL.

In this sample, this clone turned up many times. This sequence joins TRBV7-8 and TRBJ2-2; maybe TRBD1 (6 bases). The V gene lost 0 bases and the J gene lost 4 bases, with 12 bases spanning the gap. This CDR3 region has 16 residues. Germline CDR1 and CDR2: SGHVS and FQNEAQ. Here the CDR3 DNA reads TGTGCCAGCAGCTTAGCGATGGGGGCTTCCACCGGGGAGCTGTTTTTT. Translated, it gives CASSLAMGASTGELFF.

The count of this clone is one. The J gene is TRBJ2-7, the V gene TRBV15; 9 bases line up with TRBD1. V shed 4 bases, J shed 6 bases, and the junction held 7 bases outside the gene matches. Germline V gene sequence: CDR1 LNHNV, CDR2 YYDKDF (reference sequence). CDR3 length equals 14 residues. Here the CDR3 reads CATSIPGQGAEQYF. CDR3 nucleotide sequence: TGTGCCACCAGCATACCGGGACAGGGTGCCGAGCAGTACTTC.

The chain uses TRBV3-1 (or the pseudogene TRBV3-2) and TRBJ1-2; a possible D gene is TRBD1 (6 bases). Germline CDR1 and CDR2: LGHDT and YNNKEL (reference sequence). The CDR3 spans 14 residues. The V and J ends lost 2 bases and 9 bases respectively, with 16 bases between them. In DNA, the CDR3 is TGTGCCAGCAGCCAAATTAACAGGGTAGGAAGCTACACCTTC. It encodes CASSQINRVGSYTF.

The genes are TRBV6-6 and TRBJ2-2, with 9 nucleotides matching TRBD1. Unmatched junction bases numbered 1, after V lost 6 bases and J lost 2 bases. This CDR3 is built from 14 residues. CDR1 MNHNY and CDR2 SVGAGI come from the germline V gene (reference sequence). The CDR3 sequence: CASRGQGNTGELFF. The DNA for the CDR3 is TGTGCCAGCAGGGGACAGGGAAACACCGGGGAGCTGTTTTTT.

A single count supports this clone. The chain recombines TRBV5-6 with TRBJ2-5, with D possibly TRBD2 on 6 matching bases. Germline-derived CDR1 and CDR2 are SGHDT and YYEEEE. The CDR3 loop spans 15 amino acids. Trimming cost V 4 bases and J 5 bases, with 18 bases left between them. CDR3 in DNA: TGTGCCAGCAGCACAATTTTCGCCGGGAGCGAGACCCAGTACTTC. Its translation: CASSTIFAGSETQYF.

The J gene is TRBJ2-7, the V gene TRBV6-2 or TRBV6-3; D might be TRBD1 (6 bases). V gave up 4 bases and J gave up 3 bases, with 13 bases separating them. Germline CDR1 and CDR2: MNHEY and SVGEGT. CDR3 size: 14 residues. The CDR3 bases are TGTGCCAGCAGTTCACCAACGACAGGCTACGAGCAGTACTTC. This translates into CASSSPTTGYEQYF.

V and J are TRBV2 and TRBJ2-3; perhaps TRBD2 as D (6 bases). Trimming shortened V by 0 bases and J by 2 bases, and 9 bases separated the two germline ends. The germline CDR1 and CDR2 sequences are SNHLY and FYNNEI. This CDR3 is 15 amino acids long. CDR3 nucleotides: TGTGCCAGCAGTGAAGCGGCGGGGTTCACAGATACGCAGTATTTT. Its translation: CASSEAAGFTDTQYF.

This clone appeared a single time. The chain is built from TRBV30 and TRBJ2-5; the D gene is possibly TRBD2 (7 bases). V gave up 4 bases and J gave up 5 bases, with 14 bases separating them. Germline V CDR1 and CDR2: GTSNPN, SVGIG (reference sequence). This CDR3 is 13 amino acids long. As DNA, the CDR3 is TGTGCCTGGATGTTGGAGGGGGGGGAGACCCAGTACTTC. Amino acid sequence: CAWMLEGGETQYF.

V is TRBV13 and J is TRBJ1-4; D is perhaps TRBD1 (5 bases). The CDR3 totals 13 residues. V lost 2 bases, J lost 7 bases, and 8 bases lay in between. In germline, CDR1 is PRHDT, CDR2 FYEKMQ (reference sequence). In DNA, the CDR3 is TGTGCCAGCAGCTTATTGCAGGGTGAAAAACTGTTTTTT. This sequence encodes CASSLLQGEKLFF.

The CDR3 DNA reads TGTGCCTGCCTCTCTAGCGGGAGGGCTGAGCAGTACTTC. Protein: CACLSSGRAEQYF. The rearrangement uses TRBV30 and TRBJ2-7; 12 bases are a match to TRBD2. The ends lost 6 bases at V and 7 bases at J; junction bases unmatched: 7. The CDR3 has 13 amino acids. CDR1 GTSNPN and CDR2 SVGIG come from the germline V gene (reference sequence).

The chain has TRBV18 and TRBJ2-1, with a possible D match to TRBD1 (5 bases). Per the germline V gene, CDR1 is KGHSH and CDR2 is LQKENI. V dropped 3 bases and J dropped 5 bases, with 8 bases sitting between them. CDR3 size: 13 residues. Here the CDR3 reads CASSPDNNNEQFF. The CDR3 region has the DNA TGTGCCAGCTCACCGGACAACAACAATGAGCAGTTCTTC. The full variable domain, with the rest looked up from reference TRBV18 and TRBJ2-1, is NAGVMQNPRHLVRRRGQEARLRCSPMKGHSHVYWYRQLPEEGLKFMVYLQKENIIDESGMPKERFSAEFPKEGPSILRIQQVVRGDSAAYFCASSPDNNNEQFFGPGTRLTVL.

Of note for this clone: The germline gene is not matched at one end of the junction; a read error may be the cause. The CDR3 loop is CEARAPGPQETQYF. CDR3 nucleotide sequence: TGCGAAGCCAGGGCCCCAGGGCCTCAAGAGACCCAGTACTTC. This rearrangement joins TRBV6-6 to TRBJ2-5; the D gene is possibly TRBD1 (5 bases). Germline-derived CDR1 and CDR2 are MNHNY and SVGAGI (reference sequence). The CDR3 totals 14 residues.

The CDR3 region has the DNA TGTGCCAGCAGCCAAGGGATGAGGCATGATCAGCCCCAGCATTTT. Translated: CASSQGMRHDQPQHF. The J gene is TRBJ1-5, the V gene TRBV3-1 (or the pseudogene TRBV3-2), with D hard to call. V gave up 1 base and J gave up 5 bases, with 12 bases separating them. This CDR3 comprises 15 residues. In germline, CDR1 is LGHDT, CDR2 YNNKEL (reference sequence).

This rearrangement joins TRBV4-2 to TRBJ1-1, with D maybe TRBD1 (5 bases). CDR1 and CDR2 from the germline V gene are LGHNA and YNFKEQ. V shed 4 bases and J shed 5 bases, with 14 bases lying between them. The CDR3 length is 14 residues. Here the CDR3 DNA reads TGTGCCAGCAGCCCTCTTGGGAGGGGTACTGAAGCTTTCTTT. It specifies CASSPLGRGTEAFF.

The chain couples TRBV7-9 to TRBJ2-3; possibly TRBD1 for D (6 bases). This CDR3 is 15 amino acids long. Trimming removed 4 bases at V and 3 bases at J, with 14 bases between. Germline V gene data show CDR1 as SEHNR and CDR2 as FQNEAQ (reference sequence). Here the CDR3 DNA reads TGTGCCAGCAGCTCACAGGGTGTGAGGACAGATACGCAGTATTTT. This codes for CASSSQGVRTDTQYF.

The CDR3 DNA reads as TGTGCCCTCAGCAAACAAGAGCCCAACGTCCTGACTTTC. As protein: CALSKQEPNVLTF. The rearrangement links TRBV21-1 to TRBJ2-6; the D call TRBD2 from the table was never checked on the DNA. TRBV21-1 constitutes a pseudogene. The CDR3 consists of 13 residues.

The chain is built from TRBV6-6 and TRBJ2-5, with 7 bases lining up with TRBD1. This CDR3 contains 14 residues. Germline trimming cut 6 bases from V and 0 bases from J; bases unmatched to any gene: 4. Per the germline V gene, CDR1 is MNHNY and CDR2 is SVGAGI (reference sequence). For the CDR3, the DNA is TGTGCCAGCAGAGGGGACAGTCACCAAGAGACCCAGTACTTC. Residues: CASRGDSHQETQYF.

The genes are TRBV4-3 and TRBJ2-1; 9 bases map to TRBD2. Germline V gene sequence: CDR1 LGHNA, CDR2 YSLEER. This CDR3 has 18 amino acids. The J segment lost 5 bases and the V segment lost 0 bases, leaving 11 bases of the junction unmatched. CDR3 region: CASSQDPGGIAGDNEQFF. CDR3 nucleotide sequence: TGCGCCAGCAGCCAAGATCCCGGGGGGATAGCGGGGGACAATGAGCAGTTCTTC.

V is TRBV28 and J is TRBJ2-5; possible D gene TRBD1, 5 bases. The CDR3 length is 15 residues. With 4 bases removed from V and 5 bases from J, the gap between germline ends came to 17 bases. Germline V CDR1 and CDR2: MDHEN, SYDVKM. Here the CDR3 reads CASSSALGAGETQYF. DNA of the CDR3: TGTGCCAGCAGTTCGGCATTAGGGGCCGGGGAGACCCAGTACTTC.

This chain uses TRBV2 with TRBJ1-2; D uncertain. V was clipped by 5 bases and J by 7 bases, with 14 bases between them. Germline CDR1 reads SNHLY; CDR2 reads FYNNEI. This CDR3 has 13 residues. Written as DNA, the CDR3 is TGTGCCAGCAGTCAGAACCCGACAAGTGGCTACACCTTC. Protein: CASSQNPTSGYTF.